These T cell receptor beta chains were read from a single sample in a study of cytomegalovirus exposure and HLA in healthy donors. The method was immunoSEQ multiplex PCR; TCRdb's version includes in-frame clones alone and lacks a portion of them. The table lists 200,000 or so clones, less than 90% of them singletons. Sequencing used PBMCs. The receptor set was obtained from a woman between 18 and 29 years old in good health and CMV-seronegative. CDR3s include the opening cysteine and the closing phenylalanine or tryptophan. D genes are given only for firm matches. Expanded clones are given a class, and other clones once, few, many or no size at all.

clone size: NA
CDR3 length: 14
D gene: TRBD1
V gene: TRBV30
J gene: TRBJ2-5
CDR3 DNA: TGTGCCTGGAGTAGACAGGGCTACCAAGGGACCCAGTACTTC
CDR3 protein: CAWSRQGYQGTQYF

clone size: NA
CDR3 length: 13
D gene: NA
V gene: TRBV28
J gene: TRBJ1-5
CDR3 DNA: TGTGCCAGCAGTTTAAGGGGCCCGAAGCCCCAGCATTTT
CDR3 protein: CASSLRGPKPQHF

clone size: NA
CDR3 length: 15
D gene: NA
V gene: TRBV18
J gene: TRBJ1-6
CDR3 DNA: TGTGCCAGCTCACAGGGGGGGCCTGATAATTCACCCCTCCACTTT
CDR3 protein: CASSQGGPDNSPLHF

clone size: NA
CDR3 length: 14
D gene: NA
V gene: TRBV6-5
J gene: TRBJ1-1
CDR3 DNA: TGTGCCAGCAGTTACATCCAAGGGTCGGCTGAAGCTTTCTTT
CDR3 protein: CASSYIQGSAEAFF

clone size: once
CDR3 length: 17
D gene: TRBD1
V gene: TRBV6-1
J gene: TRBJ1-2
CDR3 DNA: TGTGCCAGCAGTGAAGCTCAGGACAGGGGGCAAGACTATGGCTACACCTTC
CDR3 protein: CASSEAQDRGQDYGYTF

clone size: NA
CDR3 length: 12
D gene: NA
V gene: TRBV9
J gene: TRBJ2-2
CDR3 DNA: TGTGCCAGCAGTCCCCCAGCCGGGGAGCTGTTTTTT
CDR3 protein: CASSPPAGELFF

clone size: few
CDR3 length: 13
D gene: NA
V gene: TRBV4-1
J gene: TRBJ2-7
CDR3 DNA: TGCGCCAGCAGCCAAGGACAGGACTACGAGCAGTACTTC
CDR3 protein: CASSQGQDYEQYF

clone size: NA
CDR3 length: 15
D gene: TRBD2
V gene: TRBV5-1
J gene: TRBJ2-6
CDR3 DNA: TGCGCCAGCAGCTCCCCGGGGGGAGGGGCCAACGTCCTGACTTTC
CDR3 protein: CASSSPGGGANVLTF

clone size: NA
CDR3 length: 15
D gene: TRBD1
V gene: TRBV4-2
J gene: TRBJ1-4
CDR3 DNA: TGTGCCAGCAGCCCCCGGACAGGAATTAATGAAAAACTGTTTTTT
CDR3 protein: CASSPRTGINEKLFF

clone size: NA
CDR3 length: 14
D gene: NA
V gene: TRBV13
J gene: TRBJ2-5
CDR3 DNA: TGTGCCAGCAGCTTAGGCCCCGACCAAGAGACCCAGTACTTC
CDR3 protein: CASSLGPDQETQYF

clone size: NA
CDR3 length: 15
D gene: TRBD1
V gene: TRBV7-3
J gene: TRBJ2-1
CDR3 DNA: TGTGCCAGCAGCAGGGCCGGGACAGTCGACAATGAGCAGTTCTTC
CDR3 protein: CASSRAGTVDNEQFF

clone size: NA
CDR3 length: 11
D gene: NA
V gene: TRBV27
J gene: TRBJ2-3
CDR3 DNA: TGTGCCAGCACCCTCACAGATACGCAGTATTTT
CDR3 protein: CASTLTDTQYF

clone size: NA
CDR3 length: 13
D gene: NA
V gene: TRBV4-2
J gene: TRBJ1-5
CDR3 DNA: TGTGCCAGCAGCCAAGATAGGAATCAGCCCCAGCATTTT
CDR3 protein: CASSQDRNQPQHF

clone size: NA
CDR3 length: 16
D gene: NA
V gene: TRBV30
J gene: TRBJ2-1
CDR3 DNA: TGTGCCTGGAGACACCCCCCCCCGAGCTCCTACAATGAGCAGTTCTTC
CDR3 protein: CAWRHPPPSSYNEQFF

clone size: NA
CDR3 length: 12
D gene: NA
V gene: TRBV30
J gene: TRBJ2-7
CDR3 DNA: TGTGCCTGGAAGGGGGGACGGTGGGAGCAGTACTTC
CDR3 protein: CAWKGGRWEQYF

clone size: NA
CDR3 length: 13
D gene: NA
V gene: TRBV7-9
J gene: TRBJ2-7
CDR3 DNA: TGTGCCAGCTGCCTTACCCCCCAAAACGAGCAGTACTTC
CDR3 protein: CASCLTPQNEQYF

clone size: NA
CDR3 length: 15
D gene: NA
V gene: TRBV30
J gene: TRBJ1-2
CDR3 DNA: TGTGCCTGGGGCGTATTGGGTGCCAGGGTTTCTGGCTACACCTTC
CDR3 protein: CAWGVLGARVSGYTF

clone size: NA
CDR3 length: 13
D gene: NA
V gene: TRBV30
J gene: TRBJ1-1
CDR3 DNA: TGTGCCTGGAGTGTACTAGGAAACACTGAAGCTTTCTTT
CDR3 protein: CAWSVLGNTEAFF

clone size: NA
CDR3 length: 13
D gene: NA
V gene: TRBV5-1
J gene: TRBJ1-1
CDR3 DNA: TGCGCCAGCAGTACGGGGGCTTTCACTGAAGCTTTCTTT
CDR3 protein: CASSTGAFTEAFF

clone size: once
CDR3 length: 18
D gene: TRBD2
V gene: TRBV27
J gene: TRBJ2-3
CDR3 DNA: TGTGCCAGCAGTTTAGGTGCGGGGGGGAGCTCTAGCACAGATACGCAGTATTTT
CDR3 protein: CASSLGAGGSSSTDTQYF

clone size: once
CDR3 length: 13
D gene: NA
V gene: TRBV27
J gene: TRBJ2-3
CDR3 DNA: TGTGCCAGCAGTAGAGCGGCCACAGATACGCAGTATTTT
CDR3 protein: CASSRAATDTQYF

clone size: NA
CDR3 length: 13
D gene: NA
V gene: TRBV28
J gene: TRBJ2-1
CDR3 DNA: TGTGCCAGCAGTAGGACGGAATACAATGAGCAGTTCTTC
CDR3 protein: CASSRTEYNEQFF

clone size: NA
CDR3 length: 14
D gene: NA
V gene: TRBV2
J gene: TRBJ2-1
CDR3 DNA: TGTGCCAGCAGCGCCGACAGGTGGACCCCCGAGCAGTTCTTC
CDR3 protein: CASSADRWTPEQFF

clone size: once
CDR3 length: 13
D gene: NA
V gene: TRBV7-3
J gene: TRBJ2-7
CDR3 DNA: TGTGCCAGCAGCTTAGGCAGATCCTACGAGCAGTACTTC
CDR3 protein: CASSLGRSYEQYF